This T cell receptor (beta chain) was recovered during a study of T cells in pancreatic ductal adenocarcinoma. Method: immunoSEQ multiplex PCR; TCRdb's copy keeps in-frame clones and lacks some. Counted here are approximately 97,000 clones, more than 90% occurring once; the ten biggest clones make up 3.1%. Germline V lookup: CDR1 LGHNA, CDR2 YNFKEQ. The CDR3 length is 15 residues. V was cut by 1 base and J by 8 bases, with 14 bases left in between. The selected patients with pancreatic ductal adenocarcinoma had surgery but no neoadjuvant therapy. The source is a human donor with pancreatic ductal adenocarcinoma. The material sequenced was PBMCs. The rearrangement joins TRBV4-2 to TRBJ1-4, with unresolved D. CDR3 residues: CASSQGMRGWEKLFF. In nucleotides, the CDR3 is TGTGCCAGCAGCCAAGGAATGCGCGGTTGGGAAAAACTGTTTTTT.